The 25 T cell receptor beta chains below all came from one sample that was sequenced in a study of naive and memory T cell subsets. Study results and limitations: Possibly reflecting memory cells re-expressing CD45RA, a few larger clonotypes occurred in naive repertoires, especially CD8.

An equimolar mix of two oligonucleotides served as the beta constant-region primer for TRBC1 and TRBC2. The ligated cDNA underwent four PCR rounds using SP2 and nested alpha and beta constant-region primers. One entry per CDR3 protein results from TCRdb running MiXCR on the UMI-ligation and nested PCR reads. This sample has 150,000 or so distinct CDR3 sequences, with over 20% found just once. These TCRs are of unknown antigen specificity. The sequencing sample was made of naive CD4+ T cells from blood. Source of these receptors: a human donor in good health.

This clonotype was counted only a few times. The rearrangement uses TRBV11-2 and TRBJ2-1; 12 nucleotides line up with TRBD2. The CDR3 is 13 amino acids. Germline V gives CDR1 SGHAT, CDR2 FQNNGV. Trimming cost V 5 bases and J 15 bases; bases outside gene matches: 8. CDR3 nucleotide sequence: TGTGCCAGCAGCCTTCGACTAGCGGGAGATTTGTTCTTC. This codes for CASSLRLAGDLFF.

This chain links TRBV7-2 with TRBJ2-1; the D is unclear. From germline, CDR1 is SGHTA and CDR2 FQGNSA. The CDR3 sequence is 14 residues long. V was shortened by 3 bases and J by 6 bases, with 12 bases between the two germline ends. In DNA, the CDR3 is TGTGCCAGCAGCTTTCGGCCCCTAGTCAATGAGCAGTTCTTC. Translation: CASSFRPLVNEQFF.

The chain joins TRBV7-2 to TRBJ2-7; 7 bases fit TRBD2. CDR3 length: 17 amino acids. Germline loops: CDR1 SGHTA, CDR2 FQGNSA. Losses at the gene ends were 3 bases for V and 0 bases for J; bases not matched to a gene: 11. The DNA of the CDR3 is TGTGCCAGCAGCTTTCTCGCGGGAGTGAACCCCTCCTACGAGCAGTACTTC. Protein product: CASSFLAGVNPSYEQYF.

The genes are TRBV5-1 and TRBJ1-4; D is unresolved. There are 15 residues in the CDR3. Trimming cost V 4 bases and J 3 bases, with 13 bases left between them. From germline, CDR1 is SGHRS and CDR2 YFSETQ. The CDR3 region has the DNA TGCGCCAGCAGCCCCGGCGGGATTTCTAATGAAAAACTGTTTTTT. It codes for CASSPGGISNEKLFF.

This clonotype has at least ten counts. V gene TRBV20-1 combines with J gene TRBJ2-7; 12 nucleotides match TRBD2. The CDR3 is 13 amino acids. V shed 2 bases, J shed 6 bases, and the junction held 2 bases outside the gene matches. Germline lookup yields CDR1 DFQATT and CDR2 SNEGSKA (reference sequence). The CDR3 coding sequence is TGCAGTGCTAGACTAGCGGGAGGGCGCGAGCAGTACTTC. Its protein product is CSARLAGGREQYF.

This sequence joins TRBV7-7 and TRBJ1-2; weak D call: TRBD1 (6 bases). Deletions cut 11 bases from V and 0 bases from J, with 10 bases between. Per germline, CDR1 SSHAT and CDR2 FNYEAQ (reference sequence). This CDR3 has 12 amino acids. The CDR3 protein is CASGAANYGYTF. The CDR3 DNA reads TGTGCCTCAGGGGCAGCTAACTATGGCTACACCTTC.

This clonotype was detected only a few times. The chain combines TRBV7-9 with TRBJ1-5; D remains ambiguous. Germline CDR1 and CDR2: SEHNR and FQNEAQ (reference sequence). There are 12 residues in the CDR3. V gave up 5 bases and J gave up 8 bases, with 10 bases separating them. The CDR3: CASSAEGEPQHF. Here the CDR3 DNA reads TGTGCCAGCAGCGCTGAGGGAGAGCCCCAGCATTTT. Full variable domain (remainder filled in from reference TRBV7-9 and TRBJ1-5): DTGVSQNPRHKITKRGQNVTFRCDPISEHNRLYWYRQTLGQGPEFLTYFQNEAQLEKSRLLSDRFSAERPKGSFSTLEIQRTEQGDSAMYLCASSAEGEPQHFGDGTRLSIL.

This clonotype was detected a few times. V gene TRBV7-9 combines with J gene TRBJ2-5, with D unresolved. Trimming cost V 5 bases and J 2 bases, with 12 bases left between them. The length of the CDR3 is 14 residues. Germline values: CDR1 SEHNR, CDR2 FQNEAQ (reference sequence). The CDR3 spells CASSRDSAQETQYF. Here the CDR3 DNA reads TGTGCCAGCAGCCGCGACTCGGCGCAAGAGACCCAGTACTTC.

This clonotype was seen ten or more times. J is TRBJ2-1 and V is TRBV30, with 12 positions matching TRBD2. This CDR3 region has 15 residues. The V gene's germline CDR1 is GTSNPN and CDR2 SVGIG (reference sequence). V lost 4 bases to trimming and J lost 7 bases; unmatched junction nucleotides: 8. CDR3 sequence reads: CAWTGLAGFQNEQFF. DNA of the CDR3: TGTGCCTGGACCGGACTAGCGGGATTTCAAAATGAGCAGTTCTTC.

This chain connects TRBV6-2 or TRBV6-3 to TRBJ2-7; 9 bases map to TRBD2. Germline V gene data show CDR1 as MNHEY and CDR2 as SVGEGT. The CDR3 has 15 residues. Trimming at V came to 7 bases and at J to 3 bases, leaving 10 bases not matched to a gene. This CDR3 reads CASIPRASGNYEQYF. In nucleotides, the CDR3 is TGTGCCAGCATCCCCCGGGCTAGCGGGAACTACGAGCAGTACTTC.

V and J are TRBV18 and TRBJ1-4; no clear D. V lost 0 bases and J lost 8, with 10 bases in between. CDR3 size: 14 residues. Per the germline V gene, CDR1 is KGHSH and CDR2 is LQKENI. CDR3: CASSPPGFGEKLFF. The CDR3 DNA sequence: TGTGCCAGCTCACCACCGGGCTTCGGCGAAAAACTGTTTTTT.

This clonotype came up a few times. This chain joins TRBV28 and TRBJ2-6; TRBD2 matches at 11 bases. V shed 3 bases and J 1 base; nucleotides not matched to a gene: 5. The CDR3 sequence is 18 residues long. From germline, CDR1 is MDHEN and CDR2 SYDVKM. The CDR3 loop is CASSLQTSGTSGANVLTF. In DNA, the CDR3 is TGTGCCAGCAGTTTGCAGACTAGCGGGACTTCTGGGGCCAACGTCCTGACTTTC.

The table lists this clonotype with a few counts. V usage is TRBV7-2 and J usage is TRBJ2-4; possible D gene TRBD1, 6 bases. Per the germline V gene, CDR1 is SGHTA and CDR2 is FQGNSA. The CDR3 totals 16 residues. Trimming pared 5 bases from V and 2 bases from J, leaving 16 bases between. The CDR3 DNA is TGTGCCAGCAGCCCCCCCCCGACAGGCCCCAAAAACATTCAGTACTTC. Translating gives CASSPPPTGPKNIQYF.

This clonotype was seen more than once but under ten times. The chain uses TRBV7-2 and TRBJ2-1; D remains ambiguous. CDR3 length: 14 residues. Germline CDR1 SGHTA, CDR2 FQGNSA. Deletions cut 2 bases from V and 6 bases from J, with 11 bases between. DNA for the CDR3: TGTGCCAGCAGCTTACCAGCGTACGGCAATGAGCAGTTCTTC. It yields the protein CASSLPAYGNEQFF.

This clonotype was recorded many times. The chain uses TRBV29-1 and TRBJ2-7; possible D gene TRBD1, 6 bases. Germline V gene lookup returns CDR1 SQVTM and CDR2 ANQGSEA. V was pared by 5 bases and J by 6 bases, with 11 bases between. The CDR3 is made up of 11 amino acids. CDR3 sequence: CSVYSRGEQYF. The CDR3 DNA follows: TGCAGCGTTTACTCCAGGGGCGAGCAGTACTTC.

This clonotype turned up a few times. The chain is built from TRBV4-1 and TRBJ2-7; D is possibly TRBD1 or TRBD2 (6 bases each). The ends were cut back, 1 base at V and 2 bases at J, with 12 bases in the middle. The CDR3 length is 15 residues. Germline V lookup: CDR1 MGHRA, CDR2 YSYEKL. Here the CDR3 DNA reads TGCGCCAGCAGCCAAGCCCCGGGGGCCCCCTACGAGCAGTACTTC. Its protein product is CASSQAPGAPYEQYF.

This clonotype turned up a few times. V gene TRBV7-6 combines with J gene TRBJ1-1; 9 nucleotides align to TRBD1. Germline CDR1 SGHVS, CDR2 FNYEAQ. The CDR3 spans 15 residues. After removal of 4 bases from V and 5 bases from J, the junction contained 8 bases not matched to a gene. DNA of the CDR3: TGTGCCAGCAGCTCCGCGACAGGGGGAGGGACTGAAGCTTTCTTT. Its protein product is CASSSATGGGTEAFF. The complete variable domain, with remaining parts taken from reference TRBV7-6 and TRBJ1-1, reads GAGVSQSPRYKVTKRGQDVALRCDPISGHVSLYWYRQALGQGPEFLTYFNYEAQQDKSGLPNDRFSAERPEGSISTLTIQRTEQRDSAMYRCASSSATGGGTEAFFGQGTRLTVV.

This clonotype appeared many times. The CDR3 loop reads CASSPGLAAAYEQYF. CDR3 sequence (DNA): TGTGCCAGCAGTCCCGGACTAGCGGCCGCCTACGAGCAGTACTTC. The V gene is TRBV12-3 or TRBV12-4, the J gene TRBJ2-7; TRBD2 matches at 10 bases. This CDR3 spans 15 amino acids. V lost 5 bases and J lost 2; bases outside the gene matches: 6.

The chain combines TRBV12-3 or TRBV12-4 with TRBJ1-2; D perhaps matches TRBD1 (5 bases). The CDR3 sequence is 14 residues long. Trimming removed 3 bases from V and 4 bases from J, with 12 bases in between. Here the CDR3 reads CASSFRAQGYGYTF. In DNA, the CDR3 is TGTGCCAGCAGTTTTCGTGCGCAGGGCTATGGCTACACCTTC.

In this sample, this clonotype turned up many times. The chain employs TRBV20-1 and TRBJ2-1; TRBD2 agrees at 8 bases. This CDR3 has 15 amino acids. The trim removed 0 bases at V and 9 bases at J, leaving 10 bases unmatched. Germline loops: CDR1 DFQATT, CDR2 SNEGSKA (reference sequence). CDR3 nucleotides: TGCAGTGCTAGAGAGTCGGTAGCGGGAAGGCGTGAGCAGTTCTTC. Its protein product is CSARESVAGRREQFF.

This chain joins TRBV7-8 and TRBJ1-2; tentative D call: TRBD1 (5 bases). The V and J ends lost 8 bases and 4 bases respectively, with 20 bases between them. The germline gives CDR1 SGHVS, CDR2 FQNEAQ. The CDR3 totals 15 residues. Written as DNA, the CDR3 is TGTGCCAGCTCCCTCCGACGACAGTACCCCTATGGCTACACCTTC. Its translation: CASSLRRQYPYGYTF. The full variable domain, in which reference TRBV7-8 and TRBJ1-2 provide the parts outside the CDR3, is GAGVSQSPRYKVAKRGQDVALRCDPISGHVSLFWYQQALGQGPEFLTYFQNEAQLDKSGLPSDRFFAERPEGSVSTLKIQRTQQEDSAVYLCASSLRRQYPYGYTFGSGTRLTVV.

This clonotype was seen many times. This rearrangement joins TRBV9 to TRBJ2-1; 8 bases map to TRBD2. Germline V gene sequence: CDR1 SGDLS, CDR2 YYNGEE. V was clipped by 3 bases and J by 5 bases; unmatched bases: 13. CDR3 length: 17 residues. CDR3 sequence (DNA): TGTGCCAGCAGCGAGAGCAGACTAGCGACCCCTAACAATGAGCAGTTCTTC. Residues: CASSESRLATPNNEQFF.

As DNA, the CDR3 is TGTGCCAGCAGCAACAGGGACGGGAACACCGGGGAGCTGTTTTTT. Amino acids: CASSNRDGNTGELFF. V gene TRBV11-3 combines with J gene TRBJ2-2; D possibly corresponds to TRBD1 (6 bases). Between the trimmed V and J ends, which lost 5 bases and 1 base, there was a span of 11 bases. The CDR3 covers 15 residues. Per the germline V gene, CDR1 is SGHNT and CDR2 is YENEEA.

The sample holds a few counts of this clonotype. The chain is built from TRBV20-1 and TRBJ2-3; 8 nucleotides agree with TRBD2. With V trimmed by 3 bases and J by 2 bases, 10 bases remained unmatched. The CDR3 sequence is 16 residues long. CDR1 DFQATT and CDR2 SNEGSKA come from the germline V gene (reference sequence). CDR3 loop: CSASPQRLAYTDTQYF. For the CDR3, the DNA is TGCAGTGCTAGCCCCCAGAGACTAGCGTACACAGATACGCAGTATTTT.

This clonotype was seen repeatedly, ten times or more. One end of the junction fails to match germline, which may point to a read error. V gene TRBV10-1 combines with J gene TRBJ2-7; D not resolved. Per germline, CDR1 WNHNN and CDR2 SYGVQD (reference sequence). The CDR3 length is 13 residues. CDR3 coding DNA: TGTGCCAGCAGTGAGACCCCGTATGACGAGCAGTACTTC. This codes for CASSETPYDEQYF.